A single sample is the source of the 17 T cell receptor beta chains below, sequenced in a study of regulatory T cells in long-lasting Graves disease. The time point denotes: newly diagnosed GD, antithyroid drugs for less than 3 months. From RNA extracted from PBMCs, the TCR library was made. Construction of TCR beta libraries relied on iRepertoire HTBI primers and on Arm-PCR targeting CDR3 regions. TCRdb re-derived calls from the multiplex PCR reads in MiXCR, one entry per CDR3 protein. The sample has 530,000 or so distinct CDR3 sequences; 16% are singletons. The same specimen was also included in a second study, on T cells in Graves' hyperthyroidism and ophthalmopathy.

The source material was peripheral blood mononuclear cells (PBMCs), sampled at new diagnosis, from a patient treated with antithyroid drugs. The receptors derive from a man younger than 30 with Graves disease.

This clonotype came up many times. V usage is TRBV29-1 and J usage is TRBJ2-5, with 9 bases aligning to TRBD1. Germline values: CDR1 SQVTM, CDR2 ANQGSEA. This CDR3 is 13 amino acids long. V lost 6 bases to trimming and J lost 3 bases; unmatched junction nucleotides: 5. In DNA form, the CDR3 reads TGCAGCGTGCGCACAGGGGGCAAAGAGACCCAGTACTTC. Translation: CSVRTGGKETQYF.

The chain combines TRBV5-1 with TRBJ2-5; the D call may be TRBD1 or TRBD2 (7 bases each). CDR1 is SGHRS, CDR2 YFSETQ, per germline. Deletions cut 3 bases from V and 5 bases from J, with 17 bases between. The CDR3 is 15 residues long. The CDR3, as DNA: TGCGCCAGCAGCTACCGACAGGGAGGGAGTGAGACCCAGTACTTC. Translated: CASSYRQGGSETQYF.

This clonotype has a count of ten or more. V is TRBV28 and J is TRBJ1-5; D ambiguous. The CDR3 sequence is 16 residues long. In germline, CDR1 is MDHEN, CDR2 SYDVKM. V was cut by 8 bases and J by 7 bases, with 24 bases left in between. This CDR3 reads CASPPGLRAVGQPQHF. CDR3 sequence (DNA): TGTGCCAGCCCTCCCGGGTTAAGGGCGGTTGGGCAGCCCCAGCATTTT.

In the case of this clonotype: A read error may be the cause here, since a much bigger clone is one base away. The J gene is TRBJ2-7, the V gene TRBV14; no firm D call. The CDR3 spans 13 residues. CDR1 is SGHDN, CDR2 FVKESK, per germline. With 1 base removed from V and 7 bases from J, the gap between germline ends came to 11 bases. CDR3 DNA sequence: TGTGCCAGCAGCCAAGTAGTTTACAATGAGCAGTACTTC. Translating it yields CASSQVVYNEQYF.

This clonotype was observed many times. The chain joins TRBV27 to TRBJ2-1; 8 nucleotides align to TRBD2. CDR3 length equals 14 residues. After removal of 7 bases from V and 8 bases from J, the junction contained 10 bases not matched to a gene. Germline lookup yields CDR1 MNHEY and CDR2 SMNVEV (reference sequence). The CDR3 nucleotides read TGTGCCAGCACAGGAACGGGAGGGCCTGATGAGCAGTTCTTC. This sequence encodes CASTGTGGPDEQFF.

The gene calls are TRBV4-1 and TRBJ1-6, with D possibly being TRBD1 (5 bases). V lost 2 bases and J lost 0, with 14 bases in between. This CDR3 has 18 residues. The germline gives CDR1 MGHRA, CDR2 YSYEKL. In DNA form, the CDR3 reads TGCGCCAGCAGCCAAATCCCCGCAGGGAGCTCCTATAATTCACCCCTCCACTTT. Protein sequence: CASSQIPAGSSYNSPLHF.

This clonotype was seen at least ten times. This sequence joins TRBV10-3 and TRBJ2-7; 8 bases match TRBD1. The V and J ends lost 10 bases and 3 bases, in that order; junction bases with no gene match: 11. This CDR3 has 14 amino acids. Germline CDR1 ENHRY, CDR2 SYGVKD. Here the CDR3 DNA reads TGTGCCACGGGGCCGGACAGGGCGAGCTACGAGCAGTACTTC. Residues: CATGPDRASYEQYF.

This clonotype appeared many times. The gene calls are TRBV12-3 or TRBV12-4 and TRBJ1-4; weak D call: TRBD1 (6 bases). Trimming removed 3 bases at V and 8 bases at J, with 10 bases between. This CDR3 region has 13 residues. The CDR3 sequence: CASSFRGGEKLFF. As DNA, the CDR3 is TGTGCCAGCAGTTTCAGGGGTGGGGAAAAACTGTTTTTT.

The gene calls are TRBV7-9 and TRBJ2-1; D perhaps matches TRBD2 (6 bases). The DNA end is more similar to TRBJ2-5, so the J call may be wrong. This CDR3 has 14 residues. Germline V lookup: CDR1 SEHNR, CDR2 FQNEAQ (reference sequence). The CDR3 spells CASSPTGLLETQYF. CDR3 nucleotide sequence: TGTGCCAGCAGCCCTACGGGACTGTTAGAGACCCAGTACTTC.

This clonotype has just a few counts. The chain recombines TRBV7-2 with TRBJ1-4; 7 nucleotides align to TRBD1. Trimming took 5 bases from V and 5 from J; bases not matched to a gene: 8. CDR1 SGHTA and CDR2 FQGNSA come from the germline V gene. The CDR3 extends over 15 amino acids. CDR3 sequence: CASSVITGVNEKLFF. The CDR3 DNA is TGTGCCAGCAGCGTAATAACAGGGGTAAATGAAAAACTGTTTTTT.

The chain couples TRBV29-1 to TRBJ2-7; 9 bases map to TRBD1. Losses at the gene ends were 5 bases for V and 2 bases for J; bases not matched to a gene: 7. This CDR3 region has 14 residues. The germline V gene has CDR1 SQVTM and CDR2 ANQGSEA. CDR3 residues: CSVKSGTGTYEQYF. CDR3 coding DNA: TGCAGCGTTAAATCCGGGACAGGGACCTACGAGCAGTACTTC.

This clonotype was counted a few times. CDR3: CASSLAPAAGEVYEQYF. The CDR3 DNA is TGTGCCAGCAGCTTAGCGCCCGCCGCGGGAGAGGTGTACGAGCAGTACTTC. The chain is built from TRBV7-8 and TRBJ2-7; 7 bases line up with TRBD2. Per germline, CDR1 SGHVS and CDR2 FQNEAQ. The CDR3 contains 17 residues. J was trimmed by 4 bases and V by 0 bases; bases with no gene match: 12.

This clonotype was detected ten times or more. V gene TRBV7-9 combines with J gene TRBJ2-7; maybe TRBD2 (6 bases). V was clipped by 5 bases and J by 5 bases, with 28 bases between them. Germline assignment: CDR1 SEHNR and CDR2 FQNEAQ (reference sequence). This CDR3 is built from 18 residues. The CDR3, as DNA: TGTGCCAGCAGCCGGTGGTTGGAGCCCAGTATACTAGCTAACGAGCAGTACTTC. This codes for CASSRWLEPSILANEQYF. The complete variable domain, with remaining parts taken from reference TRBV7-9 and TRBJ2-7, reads DTGVSQNPRHKITKRGQNVTFRCDPISEHNRLYWYRQTLGQGPEFLTYFQNEAQLEKSRLLSDRFSAERPKGSFSTLEIQRTEQGDSAMYLCASSRWLEPSILANEQYFGPGTRLTVT.

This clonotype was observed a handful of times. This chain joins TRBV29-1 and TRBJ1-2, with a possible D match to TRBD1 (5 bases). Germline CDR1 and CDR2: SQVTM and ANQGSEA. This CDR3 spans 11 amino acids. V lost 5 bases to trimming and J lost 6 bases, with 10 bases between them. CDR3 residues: CSVLQGDGYTF. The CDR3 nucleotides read TGCAGCGTTCTTCAGGGAGATGGCTACACCTTC.

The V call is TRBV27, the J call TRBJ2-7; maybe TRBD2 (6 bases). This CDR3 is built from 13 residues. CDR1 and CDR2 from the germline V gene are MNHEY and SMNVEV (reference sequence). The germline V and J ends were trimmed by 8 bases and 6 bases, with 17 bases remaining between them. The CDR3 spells CASGSGSLVEQYF. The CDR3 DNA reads TGTGCCAGCGGTAGCGGAAGCCTGGTCGAGCAGTACTTC.

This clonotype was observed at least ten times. CDR3 sequence (DNA): TGTGCCAGCAGTCCGGGACAGGGAACGTCCTACGAGCAGTACTTC. Encoded protein: CASSPGQGTSYEQYF. The J gene is TRBJ2-7, the V gene TRBV12-3 or TRBV12-4; 9 bases are a match to TRBD1. Trimming cost V 5 bases and J 1 base; bases outside gene matches: 6. The CDR3 consists of 15 residues.

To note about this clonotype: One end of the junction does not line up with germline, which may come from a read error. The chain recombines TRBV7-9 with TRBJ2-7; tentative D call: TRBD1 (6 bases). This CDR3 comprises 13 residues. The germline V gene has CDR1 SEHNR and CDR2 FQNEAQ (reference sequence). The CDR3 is CAGSLGAGDEQYF. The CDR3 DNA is TGTGCCGGCAGCTTAGGGGCAGGGGACGAGCAGTACTTC. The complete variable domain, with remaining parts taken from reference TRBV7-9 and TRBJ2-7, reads DTGVSQNPRHKITKRGQNVTFRCDPISEHNRLYWYRQTLGQGPEFLTYFQNEAQLEKSRLLSDRFSAERPKGSFSTLEIQRTEQGDSAMYLCAGSLGAGDEQYFGPGTRLTVT.